The subject of this entry is one TCR beta chain. The target antigen is unknown. At one boundary the junction diverges from the germline segment, which might be a read error. The record originates from a study of blood T cells in healthy people across ages. CDR1 is KGHDR, CDR2 SFDVKD, per germline. The CDR3 covers 14 residues. PCR was performed a second time for 7 to 11 cycles using a sample-barcoded 5' primer and a J-beta primer mix. A single record per CDR3 protein comes from TCRdb applying MiXCR to the 5' RACE reads. The table lists almost 800,000 distinct CDR3 sequences, 55% to 70% of them singletons, with 20% to 25% in the top ten. General study points: Not knowing donor CMV status may have confounded expanded clonotype changes. More naive CD4+ cells and higher diversity were found in long-lived than in aged donors. As age increased, TCR beta diversity per million T cells fell in a roughly linear fashion.

Peripheral blood, about 9.8 milliliters per donor, was collected. The rearrangement joins TRBV24-1 to TRBJ2-7, with TRBD2 matching over 13 bases. Sequencing input: blood. The source is a man aged 30 to 39 in good health. The CDR3 protein is CASRTSGSTYEQYF. CDR3 bases: TGTGCCTCCAGGACTAGCGGGAGTACGTACGAGCAGTACTTC.